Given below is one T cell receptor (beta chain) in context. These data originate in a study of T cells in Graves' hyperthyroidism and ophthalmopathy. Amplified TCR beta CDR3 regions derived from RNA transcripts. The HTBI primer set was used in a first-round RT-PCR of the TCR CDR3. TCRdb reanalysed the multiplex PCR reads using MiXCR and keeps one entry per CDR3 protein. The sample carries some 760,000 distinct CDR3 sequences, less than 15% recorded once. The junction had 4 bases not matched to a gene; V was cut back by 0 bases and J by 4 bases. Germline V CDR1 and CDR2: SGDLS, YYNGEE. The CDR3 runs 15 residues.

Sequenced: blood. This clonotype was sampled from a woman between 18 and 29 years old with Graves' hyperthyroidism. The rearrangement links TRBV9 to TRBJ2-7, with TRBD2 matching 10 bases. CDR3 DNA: TGTGCCAGCAGCGTAGCGGCTAGCGGGAGTTACGAGCAGTACTTC. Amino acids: CASSVAASGSYEQYF.